The 28 T cell receptor beta chains below were found in one sample sequenced in a study of response to subunit inactivated influenza vaccine. TCRdb ran MiXCR on the RT-PCR reads and lists one entry per CDR3 protein. The profile shows approximately 530,000 distinct CDR3 sequences, over 10% of them singletons. The sequences come from PBMCs from blood, collected roughly 48 days after vaccination. Receptor source: a man in his fifties who received an inactivated influenza vaccine.

The rearrangement uses TRBV5-5 and TRBJ1-4; D gene uncertain. The CDR3 has 13 amino acids. CDR1 and CDR2 from the germline V gene are SGHKS and YYEKEE (reference sequence). V lost 9 bases to trimming and J lost 10 bases, with 19 bases between them. CDR3 in DNA: TGTGCCATGGGCCGTGACCGCCTCGGAAAACTGTTTTTT. Protein product: CAMGRDRLGKLFF.

This clonotype was observed a few times. For the CDR3, the DNA is TGTGCCAGCAGCTTATCGTCGCCGCTTCATGCCCAGTACTTC. This translates into CASSLSSPLHAQYF. V usage is TRBV7-9 and J usage is TRBJ2-7, with D unclear. V was trimmed by 2 bases and J by 10 bases, leaving 18 bases between them. CDR1 and CDR2 from the germline V gene are SEHNR and FQNEAQ (reference sequence). The CDR3 is made up of 14 amino acids. Supplemented by reference TRBV7-9 and TRBJ2-7, the full variable domain reads DTGVSQNPRHKITKRGQNVTFRCDPISEHNRLYWYRQTLGQGPEFLTYFQNEAQLEKSRLLSDRFSAERPKGSFSTLEIQRTEQGDSAMYLCASSLSSPLHAQYFGPGTRLTVT.

This clonotype was seen only a few times. This chain uses TRBV25-1 with TRBJ2-1; 14 nucleotides match TRBD2. V was pared by 6 bases and J by 7 bases, with 2 bases of the junction left unmatched. This CDR3 spans 14 amino acids. CDR1 is MGHDK and CDR2 is SYGVNS in the germline V gene. The CDR3 here is CASSGTSGRNEQFF. In nucleotides, the CDR3 is TGTGCCAGCAGCGGGACTAGCGGGAGAAATGAGCAGTTCTTC.

Concerning this clonotype: One end of the junction is discordant with germline, which a read error may explain. The gene calls are TRBV12-3 or TRBV12-4 and TRBJ2-1, with 11 bases that match TRBD2. The CDR3 runs to 18 residues. The CDR3 sequence: CTSSSPLKTSGSYNEQFF. CDR3 in DNA: TGTACCAGCAGTTCCCCCTTAAAAACTAGCGGGAGCTACAATGAGCAGTTCTTC.

This clonotype was observed at least ten times. The J gene is TRBJ1-2, the V gene TRBV7-2; D possibly corresponds to TRBD1 (6 bases). Germline V gene lookup returns CDR1 SGHTA and CDR2 FQGNSA. The CDR3 runs 14 residues. Trimming took 5 bases from V and 4 from J, leaving 14 bases between them. The CDR3 sequence is CASSHGGQFYGYTF. In DNA, the CDR3 is TGTGCCAGCAGCCACGGTGGACAGTTCTATGGCTACACCTTC. Together with reference TRBV7-2 and TRBJ1-2, the CDR3 gives the full variable domain: GAGVSQSPSNKVTEKGKDVELRCDPISGHTALYWYRQSLGQGLEFLIYFQGNSAPDKSGLPSDRFSAERTGGSVSTLTIQRTQQEDSAVYLCASSHGGQFYGYTFGSGTRLTVV.

This rearrangement joins TRBV20-1 to TRBJ2-7; TRBD2 aligns across 9 bases. This CDR3 region has 16 residues. The germline CDR1 and CDR2 sequences are DFQATT and SNEGSKA (reference sequence). V gave up 0 bases and J gave up 3 bases; unmatched junction bases: 9. CDR3: CSARDQGLAGFYEQYF. CDR3 nucleotides: TGCAGTGCTAGAGACCAGGGGCTAGCGGGGTTCTACGAGCAGTACTTC.

This clonotype was seen only a few times. The V call is TRBV10-3, the J call TRBJ1-1; D is unresolved. V lost 0 bases, J lost 7 bases, and 12 bases lay in between. Germline lookup yields CDR1 ENHRY and CDR2 SYGVKD. CDR3 length: 14 amino acids. The CDR3 spells CAISESAQRVEAFF. The CDR3 DNA is TGTGCCATCAGTGAGTCTGCCCAACGGGTTGAAGCTTTCTTT.

This clonotype occurred a few times. The rearrangement joins TRBV20-1 to TRBJ2-7, with TRBD2 identical over 8 bases. The J segment lost 5 bases and the V segment lost 2 bases, leaving 5 bases of the junction unmatched. This CDR3 comprises 13 residues. Germline lookup yields CDR1 DFQATT and CDR2 SNEGSKA (reference sequence). CDR3 amino acids: CSARPGGPHEQYF. CDR3 coding DNA: TGCAGTGCTAGACCGGGAGGGCCCCACGAGCAGTACTTC.

This chain joins TRBV7-9 and TRBJ2-7; a weak D match, TRBD1 (5 bases). Germline V gene sequence: CDR1 SEHNR, CDR2 FQNEAQ (reference sequence). This CDR3 has 14 amino acids. With 5 bases removed from V and 1 base from J, the gap between germline ends came to 12 bases. The DNA for the CDR3 is TGTGCCAGCAGCCCCCCCGACAGATCCTACGAGCAGTACTTC. Protein sequence: CASSPPDRSYEQYF.

This clonotype was recorded a few times. The rearrangement links TRBV2 to TRBJ2-7, with TRBD1 matching over 7 bases. After removal of 6 bases from V and 4 bases from J, the junction contained 3 bases not matched to a gene. CDR3 length equals 12 residues. CDR1 SNHLY and CDR2 FYNNEI come from the germline V gene. CDR3 loop: CASREQGYEQYF. The CDR3 bases are TGTGCCAGCAGAGAACAGGGGTACGAGCAGTACTTC.

This clonotype was counted at least ten times. This rearrangement joins TRBV7-8 to TRBJ2-3, with TRBD2 identical over 7 bases. The trim removed 5 bases at V and 2 bases at J, leaving 13 bases unmatched. The germline V gene encodes CDR1 SGHVS and CDR2 FQNEAQ. The CDR3 covers 17 residues. CDR3 nucleotide sequence: TGTGCCAGCAGCGTCCCCATTGCGGGAGCCCCCACAGATACGCAGTATTTT. This translates into CASSVPIAGAPTDTQYF.

Only a few counts were recorded for this clonotype. The chain carries TRBV4-1 and TRBJ2-5, with a tentative D call TRBD1 (5 bases). Germline-derived CDR1 and CDR2 are MGHRA and YSYEKL. V was pared by 1 base and J by 5 bases, with 11 bases between. This CDR3 region has 14 residues. The CDR3 DNA reads TGCGCCAGCAGCCAAGCTTCAGGGAAGGAGACCCAGTACTTC. Translated, it gives CASSQASGKETQYF.

This clonotype has just a few counts. The chain has TRBV5-1 and TRBJ2-7; weak D call: TRBD1 (6 bases). The CDR3 spans 15 residues. Trimming removed 2 bases at V and 4 bases at J, with 16 bases between. Germline V gene data show CDR1 as SGHRS and CDR2 as YFSETQ. The chain's CDR3 is CASSLQQGRAYEQYF. The CDR3 DNA reads TGCGCCAGCAGCTTACAACAGGGCAGGGCGTACGAGCAGTACTTC.

There are a few counts of this clonotype. V is TRBV4-3 and J is TRBJ2-7, with 8 bases aligning to TRBD1. The junction had 11 bases not matched to a gene; V was cut back by 6 bases and J by 4 bases. From germline, CDR1 is LGHNA and CDR2 YSLEER. This CDR3 has 15 amino acids. Written as DNA, the CDR3 is TGCGCCAGCAGGCTGGGACAGGCATCCTCTTACGAGCAGTACTTC. It translates to CASRLGQASSYEQYF.

This clonotype appeared a few times. The chain joins TRBV28 to TRBJ2-7, with D possibly being TRBD2 (6 bases). Germline V lookup: CDR1 MDHEN, CDR2 SYDVKM. The CDR3 is made up of 15 amino acids. V gave up 5 bases and J gave up 4 bases, with 18 bases separating them. DNA of the CDR3: TGTGCCAGCAGTGGCCGCGGGGACGGCCGATACGAGCAGTACTTC. Protein: CASSGRGDGRYEQYF.

The chain recombines TRBV9 with TRBJ2-1; TRBD2 agrees at 12 bases. This CDR3 has 17 residues. V was pared by 3 bases and J by 3 bases, with 7 bases of the junction left unmatched. CDR1 is SGDLS, CDR2 YYNGEE, per germline. The CDR3 nucleotides read TGTGCCAGCAGCGCAGGGACTAGCGGGCCACGCTACAATGAGCAGTTCTTC. It specifies CASSAGTSGPRYNEQFF.

In its sample, this clonotype was seen many times. This chain uses TRBV2 with TRBJ2-7; no firm D call. Looked up from germline, CDR1 is SNHLY and CDR2 is FYNNEI. The CDR3 spans 11 residues. The ends were cut back, 7 bases at V and 4 bases at J, with 8 bases in the middle. CDR3 nucleotides: TGTGCCAGCACCGGCAGTTACGAGCAGTACTTC. This sequence encodes CASTGSYEQYF.

This clonotype was counted only a few times. The chain combines TRBV29-1 with TRBJ2-7; TRBD1 aligns across 8 bases. V shed 7 bases, J shed 4 bases, and the junction held 12 bases outside the gene matches. This CDR3 has 14 amino acids. The germline gives CDR1 SQVTM, CDR2 ANQGSEA. The CDR3 DNA is TGCAGCGCATCGGCCGGGACAGGTAATTACGAGCAGTACTTC. It specifies CSASAGTGNYEQYF.

The V gene is TRBV28, the J gene TRBJ2-6; the D is unclear. Trimming pared 7 bases from V and 0 bases from J, leaving 4 bases between. There are 13 residues in the CDR3. From germline, CDR1 is MDHEN and CDR2 SYDVKM. The CDR3 coding sequence is TGTGCCAGCACGGACTCTGGGGCCAACGTCCTGACTTTC. Its translation: CASTDSGANVLTF.

The V call is TRBV4-2, the J call TRBJ2-1; TRBD2 matches at 12 bases. CDR3 length equals 15 residues. V was clipped by 7 bases and J by 8 bases; unmatched bases: 9. Germline lookup yields CDR1 LGHNA and CDR2 YNFKEQ. For the CDR3, the DNA is TGTGCCAGCACAAAGTCTAGCGGGGGGGGTGATGAGCAGTTCTTC. This translates into CASTKSSGGGDEQFF.

The sample holds many counts of this clonotype. V and J are TRBV29-1 and TRBJ2-6; the D gene is possibly TRBD1 (6 bases). Per germline, CDR1 SQVTM and CDR2 ANQGSEA. The CDR3 covers 16 residues. The V end was cut by 6 bases, the J end by 0 bases, with 15 bases between. CDR3 bases: TGCAGCGTCGAGGGGGACACCGACTCTGGGGCCAACGTCCTGACTTTC. It yields the protein CSVEGDTDSGANVLTF. Full variable domain (remainder filled in from reference TRBV29-1 and TRBJ2-6): SAVISQKPSRDICQRGTSLTIQCQVDSQVTMMFWYRQQPGQSLTLIATANQGSEATYESGFVIDKFPISRPNLTFSTLTVSNMSPEDSSIYLCSVEGDTDSGANVLTFGAGSRLTVL.

There are a few counts of this clonotype. The chain employs TRBV11-2 and TRBJ2-1; a weak D match, TRBD2 (6 bases). V was trimmed by 2 bases and J by 5 bases, leaving 19 bases between them. This CDR3 is built from 17 residues. Germline V gene sequence: CDR1 SGHAT, CDR2 FQNNGV. CDR3 protein: CASSLYAAGLYNNEQFF. In nucleotides, the CDR3 is TGTGCCAGCAGCTTATACGCCGCGGGACTTTACAACAATGAGCAGTTCTTC.

Ten or more counts support this clonotype. The chain has TRBV28 and TRBJ2-7; D may be TRBD2 (5 bases). With 3 bases removed from V and 2 bases from J, the gap between germline ends came to 8 bases. Germline V lookup: CDR1 MDHEN, CDR2 SYDVKM. The CDR3 extends over 13 amino acids. CDR3 sequence (DNA): TGTGCCAGCAGTTTCGGACTGGCCTACGAGCAGTACTTC. Protein: CASSFGLAYEQYF.

This clonotype has only a few counts. The V and J genes are TRBV2 and TRBJ2-2; 7 bases line up with TRBD1. The CDR3 extends over 19 amino acids. V dropped 6 bases and J dropped 4; count of bases not matched to a gene: 20. Germline assignment: CDR1 SNHLY and CDR2 FYNNEI. The CDR3 loop reads CASRRTGTDTRVGTGELFF. The CDR3 DNA sequence: TGTGCCAGCAGGCGTACCGGGACAGATACCCGAGTGGGCACCGGGGAGCTGTTTTTT.

The rearrangement uses TRBV6-6 and TRBJ2-7; tentatively, D is TRBD1 (6 bases). The CDR3 has 12 residues. CDR1 and CDR2 from the germline V gene are MNHNY and SVGAGI (reference sequence). V was cut by 7 bases and J by 6 bases, with 13 bases left in between. In nucleotides, the CDR3 is TGTGCCAGCACCACTACAGGGAGCGAGCAGTACTTC. Translated: CASTTTGSEQYF.

This clonotype was counted a few times. For the CDR3, the DNA is TGTGCCAGCAGAGGACGGGGATATTCACCCCTCCACTTT. Residues: CASRGRGYSPLHF. The chain combines TRBV28 with TRBJ1-6; D not certain. In germline, CDR1 is MDHEN, CDR2 SYDVKM. Trimming stripped 6 bases from V and 8 bases from J, with 11 bases between. There are 13 residues in the CDR3. Full variable domain (outside the CDR3, taken from reference TRBV28 and TRBJ1-6): DVKVTQSSRYLVKRTGEKVFLECVQDMDHENMFWYRQDPGLGLRLIYFSYDVKMKEKGDIPEGYSVSREKKERFSLILESASTNQTSMYLCASRGRGYSPLHFGNGTRLTVT.

This clonotype was seen many times. The gene calls are TRBV6-5 and TRBJ2-7; D possibly corresponds to TRBD2 (5 bases). V lost 0 bases, J lost 3 bases, and 15 bases lay in between. The CDR3 is 16 residues long. Per germline, CDR1 MNHEY and CDR2 SVGAGI. The CDR3 DNA sequence: TGTGCCAGCAGTTACTCGATGGGCGGGCGATTCTACGAGCAGTACTTC. Amino acid sequence: CASSYSMGGRFYEQYF.

This chain uses TRBV10-2 with TRBJ2-3, with D tentatively TRBD2 (5 bases). The germline CDR1 and CDR2 sequences are WSHSY and SAAADI. V was pared by 0 bases and J by 8 bases, with 12 bases between. This CDR3 has 14 residues. DNA for the CDR3: TGCGCCAGCAGTGAGTCGACTATTGTTGGTACGCAGTATTTT. As protein: CASSESTIVGTQYF.